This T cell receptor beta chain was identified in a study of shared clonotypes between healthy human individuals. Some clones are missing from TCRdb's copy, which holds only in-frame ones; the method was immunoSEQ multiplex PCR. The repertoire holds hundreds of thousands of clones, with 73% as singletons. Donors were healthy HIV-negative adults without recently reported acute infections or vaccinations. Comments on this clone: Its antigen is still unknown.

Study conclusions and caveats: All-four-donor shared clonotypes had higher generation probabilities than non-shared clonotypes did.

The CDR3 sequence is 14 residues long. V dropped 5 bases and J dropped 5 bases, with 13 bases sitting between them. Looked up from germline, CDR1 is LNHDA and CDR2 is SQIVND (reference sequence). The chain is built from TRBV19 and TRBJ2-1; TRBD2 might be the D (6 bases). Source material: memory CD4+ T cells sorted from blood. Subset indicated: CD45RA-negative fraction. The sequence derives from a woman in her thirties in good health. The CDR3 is CASSWGGVHNEQFF. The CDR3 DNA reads TGTGCCAGTAGTTGGGGCGGGGTCCACAATGAGCAGTTCTTC.